These 25 T cell receptor beta chains were all obtained from the same sample, sequenced in a study of identical twins. TCRdb ran MiXCR on the 5' RACE reads and lists one entry per CDR3 protein. The data contain hundreds of thousands of distinct CDR3 sequences, more than 6.5% of them singletons. The data also belong to a second study, concerning yellow fever vaccine responses in identical twins.

The sequenced sample was memory (CD45RO+) T cells sorted from blood. Source of these receptors: a woman in her late teens or twenties in good health.

This clonotype was observed at least ten times. The CDR3 DNA is TGTGCCAGCAGCACAACAGGGGGCGCGCGGACCGGGGAGCTGTTTTTT. It codes for CASSTTGGARTGELFF. The rearrangement links TRBV12-3 or TRBV12-4 to TRBJ2-2; 9 positions agree with TRBD1. The CDR3 runs to 16 residues. V lost 6 bases to trimming and J lost 5 bases; unmatched junction nucleotides: 10.

The CDR3 loop is CASSNPWVPAYEQYV. The CDR3, as DNA: TGTGCCAGCAGCAATCCATGGGTTCCGGCCTACGAGCAGTACGTC. The chain couples TRBV13 to TRBJ2-7; unclear D gene. This CDR3 is built from 15 residues. V gave up 5 bases and J gave up 2 bases, with 16 bases separating them. The germline V gene encodes CDR1 PRHDT and CDR2 FYEKMQ (reference sequence).

The chain employs TRBV12-3 or TRBV12-4 and TRBJ2-1; TRBD2 aligns across 7 bases. The CDR3 runs to 17 residues. Here the CDR3 reads CTFSRKQLASLGNEQFF. The CDR3 nucleotides read TGTACCTTCAGCCGAAAACAACTAGCGAGCTTAGGGAATGAGCAGTTCTTC.

This clonotype was detected many times. This rearrangement joins TRBV10-3 to TRBJ2-3; TRBD2 might be the D (6 bases). There are 16 residues in the CDR3. Germline V gene data show CDR1 as ENHRY and CDR2 as SYGVKD. V was shortened by 3 bases and J by 1 base, with 14 bases between the two germline ends. The CDR3 region is CAISDKSERGTDTQYF. The CDR3 coding sequence is TGTGCCATCAGTGATAAGTCCGAGCGGGGCACAGATACGCAGTATTTT.

This clonotype was counted at least ten times. V gene TRBV5-1 combines with J gene TRBJ1-3, with D possibly matching TRBD1 (5 bases). CDR3 size: 15 residues. Trimming left V 0 bases short and J 4 bases short, with 11 bases between. Germline lookup yields CDR1 SGHRS and CDR2 YFSETQ. DNA for the CDR3: TGCGCCAGCAGCTTGGGCGGGGCGCGAGGAAACACCATATATTTT. It codes for CASSLGGARGNTIYF.

This clonotype showed up just a few times. The CDR3 loop is CASSLAVPQETQYF. The CDR3 nucleotides read TGTGCCAGCAGCTTGGCAGTACCCCAAGAGACCCAGTACTTC. The rearrangement uses TRBV5-6 and TRBJ2-5; D is undetermined. The V end was cut by 0 bases, the J end by 1 base, with 7 bases between. Germline assignment: CDR1 SGHDT and CDR2 YYEEEE. The CDR3 loop spans 14 amino acids.

This clonotype was observed a handful of times. The genes are TRBV9 and TRBJ2-5; D uncertain. Germline V gives CDR1 SGDLS, CDR2 YYNGEE. Trimming pared 1 base from V and 5 bases from J, leaving 6 bases between. This CDR3 contains 12 residues. CDR3 sequence (DNA): TGTGCCAGCAGCGTATTTGAGGAGACCCAGTACTTC. The encoded protein is CASSVFEETQYF.

At least ten counts were recorded for this clonotype. The chain has TRBV3-1 and TRBJ1-2; D is ambiguous. The V end lost 0 bases, the J end lost 7 bases, and 9 bases lay between the germline ends. CDR1 is LGHDT and CDR2 is YNNKEL in the germline V gene (reference sequence). The CDR3 spans 13 residues. CDR3 residues: CASSQEEVFGYTF. The CDR3 DNA reads as TGTGCCAGCAGCCAAGAAGAAGTATTTGGCTACACCTTC.

This clonotype was seen a handful of times. CDR3 protein: CASSVGLGQGADTQYF. CDR3 coding DNA: TGTGCCAGCAGCGTAGGCCTCGGGCAGGGCGCAGATACGCAGTATTTT. This rearrangement joins TRBV9 to TRBJ2-3, with D maybe TRBD1 (5 bases). In germline, CDR1 is SGDLS, CDR2 YYNGEE. This CDR3 contains 16 residues. V was clipped by 0 bases and J by 4 bases, with 15 bases between them.

The gene calls are TRBV15 and TRBJ2-1; D is unclear. Germline V CDR1 and CDR2: LNHNV, YYDKDF (reference sequence). The V gene lost 0 bases and the J gene lost 6 bases, with 27 bases spanning the gap. The CDR3 contains 20 residues. This chain's CDR3 is CATSRDLLSFLTQLGNEQFF. CDR3 DNA sequence: TGTGCCACCAGCAGAGATCTCTTGTCTTTTTTGACTCAACTCGGCAATGAGCAGTTCTTC.

This clonotype was seen more than once but under ten times. The rearrangement uses TRBV12-3 or TRBV12-4 and TRBJ2-1; the D gene is possibly TRBD2 (7 bases). V was trimmed by 8 bases and J by 9 bases, leaving 35 bases between them. The CDR3 extends over 19 amino acids. CDR3 DNA: TGTGCCAGCGGCAATCCATATCAGGGATTTGCGCGGGGGCCCGGTGAGCAGTTCTTC. This codes for CASGNPYQGFARGPGEQFF.

Ten or more counts support this clonotype. V is TRBV7-9 and J is TRBJ1-1; D not resolved. Trimming took off 0 bases at V and 0 bases at J, with 5 bases between the two ends. The CDR3 contains 14 residues. Germline V CDR1 and CDR2: SEHNR, FQNEAQ (reference sequence). CDR3 region: CASSLAAMNTEAFF. DNA of the CDR3: TGTGCCAGCAGCTTAGCGGCCATGAACACTGAAGCTTTCTTT.

A few counts support this clonotype. The V gene is TRBV10-3, the J gene TRBJ1-1, with D hard to call. This CDR3 region has 14 residues. With 7 bases removed from V and 0 bases from J, the gap between germline ends came to 12 bases. The germline V gene has CDR1 ENHRY and CDR2 SYGVKD. The CDR3 protein is CAIKAGEVNTEAFF. DNA for the CDR3: TGTGCCATCAAGGCAGGCGAGGTGAACACTGAAGCTTTCTTT.

The sample holds many counts of this clonotype. This chain links TRBV5-6 with TRBJ2-1; TRBD2 is a possible D gene (5 bases). The V gene lost 0 bases and the J gene lost 2 bases, with 9 bases spanning the gap. Germline-derived CDR1 and CDR2 are SGHDT and YYEEEE. This CDR3 has 15 residues. The CDR3 is CASSLGIGTYNEQFF. DNA for the CDR3: TGTGCCAGCAGCTTGGGGATCGGGACCTACAATGAGCAGTTCTTC.

The gene calls are TRBV18 and TRBJ2-5, with a possible D match to TRBD1 (6 bases). Germline CDR1 KGHSH, CDR2 LQKENI. The CDR3 consists of 12 residues. V lost 6 bases to trimming and J lost 8 bases, with 13 bases between them. The CDR3 here is CASSDSGATQYF. In nucleotides, the CDR3 is TGTGCCAGCTCGGACTCAGGGGCCACCCAGTACTTC.

This clonotype showed up just a few times. CDR3 region: CASSQDGQSETQYF. The CDR3 DNA sequence: TGCGCCAGCAGCCAAGATGGACAGTCGGAGACCCAGTACTTC. The chain uses TRBV4-1 and TRBJ2-5, with D perhaps TRBD1 (6 bases). This CDR3 is 14 amino acids long. In germline, CDR1 is MGHRA, CDR2 YSYEKL. V was trimmed by 0 bases and J by 5 bases, leaving 10 bases between them.

The rearrangement uses TRBV27 and TRBJ2-7, with 7 bases fitting TRBD2. Germline CDR1 reads MNHEY; CDR2 reads SMNVEV (reference sequence). This CDR3 has 15 amino acids. J was trimmed by 4 bases and V by 3 bases; bases with no gene match: 9. The CDR3 spells CASSFVVGGSYEQYF. CDR3 sequence (DNA): TGTGCCAGCAGTTTCGTCGTCGGCGGGAGTTACGAGCAGTACTTC.

This clonotype appeared many times. The V call is TRBV7-2, the J call TRBJ1-4; D unclear. The CDR3 is made up of 15 amino acids. Germline assignment: CDR1 SGHTA and CDR2 FQGNSA. The V end lost 5 bases, the J end lost 6 bases, and 16 bases lay between the germline ends. The CDR3 coding sequence is TGTGCCAGCAGCCCATCCGGTGGACCATATGAAAAACTGTTTTTT. This gives the protein CASSPSGGPYEKLFF.

This clonotype came up many times. This chain uses TRBV12-3 or TRBV12-4 with TRBJ2-1, with unresolved D. The CDR3 length is 14 residues. V was trimmed by 8 bases and J by 0 bases, leaving 11 bases between them. In DNA, the CDR3 is TGTGCCAGCGCCCCACAGCTCTCCTACAATGAGCAGTTCTTC. As protein: CASAPQLSYNEQFF.

This clonotype qualifies as medium-sized. This CDR3 reads CSARGSEGVYEQYF. The CDR3 DNA reads TGCAGTGCTAGAGGAAGCGAGGGGGTCTACGAGCAGTACTTC. The chain carries TRBV20-1 and TRBJ2-7; a weak D match, TRBD1 (6 bases). Germline V gives CDR1 DFQATT, CDR2 SNEGSKA (reference sequence). The CDR3 is 14 residues long. Trimming left V 1 base short and J 3 bases short, with 13 bases between.

The V gene is TRBV11-3, the J gene TRBJ2-1; 12 bases align to TRBD2. Unmatched junction bases numbered 6, after V lost 2 bases and J lost 7 bases. The germline CDR1 and CDR2 sequences are SGHNT and YENEEA. The CDR3 loop spans 16 amino acids. CDR3 coding DNA: TGTGCCAGCAGCTTACTAGCGGGAGGGTATTCGAATGAGCAGTTCTTC. Translation: CASSLLAGGYSNEQFF.

This clonotype was detected many times. The chain joins TRBV15 to TRBJ2-2, with a possible D match to TRBD2 (5 bases). Trimming removed 9 bases from V and 2 bases from J, with 16 bases in between. CDR1 and CDR2 from the germline V gene are LNHNV and YYDKDF (reference sequence). The CDR3 has 15 residues. The CDR3 region is CATGEGADNTGELFF. The CDR3 coding sequence is TGTGCCACGGGCGAGGGAGCGGACAACACCGGGGAGCTGTTTTTT.

Only a few counts were recorded for this clonotype. The chain joins TRBV5-1 to TRBJ2-3; possibly TRBD1 for D (7 bases). Trimming cost V 6 bases and J 6 bases, with 11 bases left between them. The germline CDR1 and CDR2 sequences are SGHRS and YFSETQ. This CDR3 region has 12 residues. The CDR3 bases are TGCGCCAGCAAGGAGGGGGCGGATACGCAGTATTTT. Residues: CASKEGADTQYF.

This clonotype was observed a handful of times. The J gene is TRBJ2-1, the V gene TRBV20-1; possibly TRBD2 for D (5 bases). CDR1 is DFQATT and CDR2 is SNEGSKA in the germline V gene (reference sequence). CDR3 size: 12 residues. The V gene lost 3 bases and the J gene lost 7 bases, with 10 bases spanning the gap. The CDR3 here is CSASFGKNEQFF. The CDR3 DNA is TGCAGTGCTAGTTTCGGGAAGAATGAGCAGTTCTTC.

This clonotype was seen many times. The rearrangement joins TRBV11-2 to TRBJ2-2, with D possibly called TRBD1 or TRBD2 (5 bases each). Deletions cut 7 bases from V and 1 base from J, with 13 bases between. The V gene's germline CDR1 is SGHAT and CDR2 FQNNGV. This CDR3 has 15 amino acids. In nucleotides, the CDR3 is TGTGCCAGCACCAGGGACCCCAAGAACACCGGGGAGCTGTTTTTT. Amino acids: CASTRDPKNTGELFF. Full variable domain (missing parts from reference TRBV11-2 and TRBJ2-2): EAGVAQSPRYKIIEKRQSVAFWCNPISGHATLYWYQQILGQGPKLLIQFQNNGVVDDSQLPKDRFSAERLKGVDSTLKIQPAKLEDSAVYLCASTRDPKNTGELFFGEGSRLTVL.